This T cell receptor (beta chain) was found in a study of T cells in Graves' hyperthyroidism and ophthalmopathy. V shed 6 bases and J 4 bases; nucleotides not matched to a gene: 8. Looked up from germline, CDR1 is SGHVS and CDR2 is FQNEAQ. CDR3 length: 14 amino acids. Amplification targeted TCR beta CDR3 regions from RNA transcripts. The primer set for the first-round RT-PCR of the TCR CDR3 was HTBI. A single record per CDR3 protein comes from TCRdb applying MiXCR to the multiplex PCR reads. The sample records about 92,000 distinct CDR3 sequences, about half being singletons. For this clonotype: This may arise from a read error, as a much more abundant clone is one base away. The final CDR3 position lacks the conserved phenylalanine or tryptophan, pointing to a likely read error.

This clonotype was sampled from a woman aged 40 to 49 with Graves' hyperthyroidism. The sample consisted of blood. The chain joins TRBV7-8 to TRBJ1-1; 7 bases agree with TRBD1. The CDR3 DNA follows: TGTGCCAGCAGATACAGGGGCGCGGGCACTGAAGCTTTCCTT. This codes for CASRYRGAGTEAFL.